This T cell receptor (beta chain) was sequenced for a study of T cell clonality in common variable immunodeficiency. Only a few counts were recorded for this clone. The antigen remains unidentified. The CDR3 is cut off 3 residues early in the read; its end comes from the germline J gene. Study outcomes and limitations: Reportedly, TCR beta sequences from common variable immunodeficiency showed fewer deletions and N-nucleotide insertions.

The CVID group had about 14 females and about 29 males, mean age roughly 39. Caucasian heritage predominated among both patients and controls. This CDR3 region has 15 residues. Trimming stripped 0 bases from V and 1 base from J, with 9 bases between. Germline V gene lookup returns CDR1 SEHNR and CDR2 FQNEAQ (reference sequence). Profiled with immunoSEQ multiplex PCR; TCRdb holds only in-frame clones, not every one. The sample holds 2,500 or so clones, and no clone turns up only once. Material: peripheral blood mononuclear cells. The clonotype comes from a human donor with common variable immunodeficiency. The chain couples TRBV7-9 to TRBJ1-1, with a weak D call TRBD1 (5 bases). The CDR3 DNA, read in part, is TGTGCCAGCAGCTTAGCGCACAGGTCGAACACTGAA. It encodes CASSLAHRSNTE. The full CDR3 protein is CASSLAHRSNTEAFF. The entire variable domain, with the rest obtained from reference TRBV7-9 and TRBJ1-1, is as follows: DTGVSQNPRHKITKRGQNVTFRCDPISEHNRLYWYRQTLGQGPEFLTYFQNEAQLEKSRLLSDRFSAERPKGSFSTLEIQRTEQGDSAMYLCASSLAHRSNTEAFFGQGTRLTVV.